These 32 T cell receptor beta chains were sequenced from one sample in a study of T-cell memory formation after mild COVID-19. MiXCR, run by TCRdb on the 5' RACE reads, gives a single entry per CDR3 protein. The data hold around 320,000 distinct CDR3 sequences, with approximately 29% observed a single time. Source material: PBMCs or a T cell subset sorted from them (not recorded which). These receptor sequences come from an adult woman who had mild COVID-19 (a few samples of this study predate the infection). Cell type and time point are not known.

This clonotype was observed a handful of times. This rearrangement joins TRBV29-1 to TRBJ2-1; D not certain. V was trimmed by 7 bases and J by 3 bases, leaving 10 bases between them. Per the germline V gene, CDR1 is SQVTM and CDR2 is ANQGSEA. The CDR3 runs to 12 residues. The CDR3 nucleotides are TGCAGCGGGGTGGCTAGCTACAATGAGCAGTTCTTC. This encodes CSGVASYNEQFF.

The V and J genes are TRBV4-3 and TRBJ1-4, with TRBD1 matching 9 bases. Germline V gene data show CDR1 as LGHNA and CDR2 as YSLEER. Trimming cost V 3 bases and J 5 bases; bases outside gene matches: 4. CDR3 length equals 15 residues. The CDR3 bases are TGCGCCAGCAGCCAGGGGACAGGGAAAAATGAAAAACTGTTTTTT. Protein product: CASSQGTGKNEKLFF.

The rearrangement links TRBV4-3 to TRBJ2-7; D is uncertain. The germline CDR1 and CDR2 sequences are LGHNA and YSLEER. CDR3 size: 16 residues. Trimming cost V 1 base and J 0 bases, with 13 bases left between them. As DNA, the CDR3 is TGCGCCAGCAGCCAAGGTTCGACGGCGGTCTCCTACGAGCAGTACTTC. It specifies CASSQGSTAVSYEQYF.

The V call is TRBV4-2, the J call TRBJ2-7; D ambiguous. With 2 bases removed from V and 0 bases from J, the gap between germline ends came to 5 bases. The CDR3 has 13 residues. Germline V gene sequence: CDR1 LGHNA, CDR2 YNFKEQ. The CDR3 region is CASSQPGSYEQYF. The CDR3 DNA reads as TGTGCCAGCAGCCAACCCGGCTCCTACGAGCAGTACTTC.

The V gene is TRBV7-2, the J gene TRBJ2-5, with TRBD2 as a possible D gene (6 bases). Germline V gene sequence: CDR1 SGHTA, CDR2 FQGNSA. This CDR3 has 15 residues. V lost 1 base, J lost 5 bases, and 14 bases lay in between. The CDR3 loop reads CASSLVGGKEETQYF. The CDR3 DNA sequence: TGTGCCAGCAGCTTAGTGGGGGGAAAGGAGGAGACCCAGTACTTC.

This clonotype was detected a few times. The chain employs TRBV7-2 and TRBJ1-1; no reliable D call. CDR3 length: 16 residues. Germline V lookup: CDR1 SGHTA, CDR2 FQGNSA. Trimming took 3 bases from V and 1 from J, leaving 15 bases between them. As DNA, the CDR3 is TGTGCCAGCAGCTTGCTAATAGGACCGAGGAACACTGAAGCTTTCTTT. Translating it yields CASSLLIGPRNTEAFF.

V usage is TRBV7-3 and J usage is TRBJ1-1; D possibly corresponds to TRBD1 (5 bases). The V end was cut by 3 bases, the J end by 7 bases, with 12 bases between. Germline CDR1 and CDR2: SGHTA and FQGTGA. This CDR3 is built from 13 residues. CDR3 bases: TGTGCCAGCAGCTTTTTGGCGACAGATGAAGCTTTCTTT. It specifies CASSFLATDEAFF.

V and J are TRBV7-2 and TRBJ1-1, with D hard to call. Germline values: CDR1 SGHTA, CDR2 FQGNSA. The CDR3 length is 14 residues. The V end lost 3 bases, the J end lost 4 bases, and 12 bases lay between the germline ends. DNA of the CDR3: TGTGCCAGCAGCTTCTCGGTGAGAGGCACTGAAGCTTTCTTT. Protein product: CASSFSVRGTEAFF.

This clonotype has more than one count but fewer than ten. The chain recombines TRBV4-3 with TRBJ2-3; 13 nucleotides line up with TRBD2. Germline loops: CDR1 LGHNA, CDR2 YSLEER. The CDR3 has 20 residues. V shed 2 bases and J 2 bases; nucleotides not matched to a gene: 13. DNA for the CDR3: TGCGCCAGCAGCCAAACCCTACTAGCGGGAGGGCCTACCCACACAGATACGCAGTATTTT. It codes for CASSQTLLAGGPTHTDTQYF.

V gene TRBV6-2 or TRBV6-3 combines with J gene TRBJ2-2; D is uncertain. CDR3 size: 13 residues. CDR1 and CDR2 (germline): MNHEY, SVGEGT. Trimming took 6 bases from V and 4 from J, leaving 9 bases between them. CDR3 DNA sequence: TGTGCCAGCAGGATCGTAACCACCGGGGAGCTGTTTTTT. Amino acid sequence: CASRIVTTGELFF.

This clonotype was seen only a few times. The chain links TRBV11-2 to TRBJ2-2; D is unclear. Between the trimmed V and J ends, which lost 1 base and 6 bases, there was a span of 6 bases. Germline assignment: CDR1 SGHAT and CDR2 FQNNGV. The CDR3 has 13 amino acids. CDR3 in amino acids: CASSLAAAGELFF. CDR3 nucleotide sequence: TGTGCCAGCAGCTTAGCAGCCGCCGGGGAGCTGTTTTTT.

The chain carries TRBV2 and TRBJ2-5; possible D gene TRBD2, 6 bases. The CDR3 contains 16 residues. CDR1 and CDR2 (germline): SNHLY, FYNNEI. Trimming shortened V by 4 bases and J by 2 bases, and 17 bases separated the two germline ends. The CDR3 spells CASSAGRGTAQETQYF. CDR3 sequence (DNA): TGTGCCAGCAGTGCCGGCCGGGGGACCGCGCAAGAGACCCAGTACTTC.

The J gene is TRBJ1-1, the V gene TRBV6-5; tentative D call: TRBD1 (5 bases). V lost 2 bases and J 8 bases, leaving 12 bases between the germline ends. Germline V lookup: CDR1 MNHEY, CDR2 SVGAGI. The CDR3 spans 13 residues. The CDR3 sequence: CASSYHGQGEAFF. CDR3 nucleotides: TGTGCCAGCAGTTACCATGGGCAGGGAGAAGCTTTCTTT.

In its sample, this clonotype was seen a few times. The chain couples TRBV29-1 to TRBJ1-1; D call uncertain. Between the trimmed V and J ends, which lost 8 bases and 5 bases, there was a span of 9 bases. CDR3 length: 10 residues. From germline, CDR1 is SQVTM and CDR2 ANQGSEA. CDR3 in DNA: TGCAGCCCCCGTCGGACTGAAGCTTTCTTT. Its protein is CSPRRTEAFF.

This clonotype was seen a few times. The chain couples TRBV5-6 to TRBJ2-1; tentative D call: TRBD2 (6 bases). Trimming cost V 4 bases and J 4 bases, with 15 bases left between them. The CDR3 is made up of 15 amino acids. Germline lookup yields CDR1 SGHDT and CDR2 YYEEEE. The CDR3 bases are TGTGCCAGCAGCCCATCCGGGACTCCGTACAATGAGCAGTTCTTC. This sequence encodes CASSPSGTPYNEQFF.

This clonotype was seen a handful of times. The genes are TRBV5-6 and TRBJ2-1, with D unclear. Germline CDR1 SGHDT, CDR2 YYEEEE. CDR3 length equals 13 residues. The V end was cut by 0 bases, the J end by 6 bases, with 7 bases between. The chain's CDR3 is CASSLDILNEQFF. CDR3 in DNA: TGTGCCAGCAGCTTGGATATCCTCAATGAGCAGTTCTTC.

This clonotype was detected only a few times. The J gene is TRBJ2-1, the V gene TRBV25-1; TRBD1 matches at 8 bases. This CDR3 has 13 residues. The V and J ends lost 6 bases and 6 bases, in that order; junction bases with no gene match: 4. The germline CDR1 and CDR2 sequences are MGHDK and SYGVNS. CDR3 coding DNA: TGTGCCAGCAGACAGGGGGGAGGCAATGAGCAGTTCTTC. Amino acids: CASRQGGGNEQFF.

This clonotype occurred a few times. This rearrangement joins TRBV12-3 or TRBV12-4 to TRBJ1-5, with no clear D. This CDR3 comprises 16 residues. V dropped 1 base and J dropped 1 base, with 11 bases sitting between them. The CDR3 sequence: CASSLGPPASNQPQHF. The CDR3 DNA sequence: TGTGCCAGCAGTTTAGGGCCCCCGGCCAGCAATCAGCCCCAGCATTTT.

The chain links TRBV6-5 to TRBJ2-6; possible D gene TRBD1, 7 bases. The CDR3 spans 16 residues. Germline CDR1 and CDR2: MNHEY and SVGAGI. V was trimmed by 6 bases and J by 0 bases, leaving 12 bases between them. The CDR3 bases are TGTGCCAGCAGGCGGGACAGTAGCTCTGGGGCCAACGTCCTGACTTTC. Its translation is CASRRDSSSGANVLTF.

A few counts support this clonotype. J is TRBJ2-2 and V is TRBV4-1, with D possibly TRBD2 on 7 matching bases. Germline V CDR1 and CDR2: MGHRA, YSYEKL. The CDR3 length is 17 residues. Trimming took off 4 bases at V and 3 bases at J, with 18 bases between the two ends. The CDR3 sequence is CASSPVGGARDTGELFF. In DNA, the CDR3 is TGCGCCAGCAGCCCTGTGGGGGGGGCGCGGGACACCGGGGAGCTGTTTTTT.

The chain employs TRBV12-3 or TRBV12-4 and TRBJ2-1; 7 bases align to TRBD1. The ends lost 4 bases at V and 12 bases at J; junction bases unmatched: 21. The length of the CDR3 is 17 residues. The CDR3 bases are TGTGCCAGCAGTTCGCCCCCGGCAGGGGGTATGGGAGATGGGCAGTTCTTC. Protein product: CASSSPPAGGMGDGQFF.

This clonotype was seen only once. This chain uses TRBV20-1 with TRBJ2-1; D is possibly TRBD1 or TRBD2 (5 bases each). The V end was cut by 0 bases, the J end by 3 bases, with 12 bases between. CDR3 length: 15 amino acids. The germline gives CDR1 DFQATT, CDR2 SNEGSKA (reference sequence). The DNA for the CDR3 is TGCAGTGCTAGAGATCTCAGGGACCACTACAATGAGCAGTTCTTC. Protein product: CSARDLRDHYNEQFF.

The chain carries TRBV9 and TRBJ2-7, with D perhaps given as TRBD1 or TRBD2 (7 bases each). The CDR3 has 16 residues. Trimming removed 3 bases from V and 6 bases from J, with 22 bases in between. Germline V gene lookup returns CDR1 SGDLS and CDR2 YYNGEE. The CDR3 DNA sequence: TGTGCCAGCAGCGAGGGAGGGGGCAGGACAACGGGCGAGCAGTACTTC. Amino acid sequence: CASSEGGGRTTGEQYF.

The table lists this clonotype with a few counts. V gene TRBV6-5 combines with J gene TRBJ1-1; D not resolved. CDR1 MNHEY and CDR2 SVGAGI come from the germline V gene. The CDR3 sequence is 15 residues long. Trimming cost V 2 bases and J 0 bases, with 10 bases left between them. The CDR3 DNA is TGTGCCAGCAGTTACCAGAAAAACATGAACACTGAAGCTTTCTTT. As protein: CASSYQKNMNTEAFF.

This clonotype was seen only a few times. The junction and the germline gene differ at one end; a read error may be behind it. The chain is built from TRBV29-1 and TRBJ2-7; D not certain. The germline V gene encodes CDR1 SQVTM and CDR2 ANQGSEA. The CDR3 sequence is 11 residues long. The CDR3 is CSVARGDEQYF. As DNA, the CDR3 is TGCAGTGTTGCCCGCGGCGACGAGCAGTACTTC.

The V call is TRBV10-3, the J call TRBJ1-2; D is unresolved. Trimming cost V 2 bases and J 4 bases, with 8 bases left between them. Germline V CDR1 and CDR2: ENHRY, SYGVKD. CDR3 size: 13 residues. In nucleotides, the CDR3 is TGTGCCATCAGTGAGGGGCCAGGCTATGGCTACACCTTC. It encodes CAISEGPGYGYTF.

J is TRBJ2-1 and V is TRBV5-8, with D perhaps TRBD1 (5 bases). The CDR3 is 12 residues long. CDR1 and CDR2 from the germline V gene are SGHTS and YDEGEE. V dropped 0 bases and J dropped 13 bases, with 11 bases sitting between them. CDR3 in amino acids: CASSLAEGVQFF. CDR3 in DNA: TGTGCCAGCAGCTTGGCCGAAGGGGTACAGTTCTTC.

This clonotype was picked up a small number of times. The CDR3 sequence is CASSLGLTGELFF. The CDR3 nucleotides are TGTGCCAGCAGCTTGGGGCTTACCGGGGAGCTGTTTTTT. The genes are TRBV5-4 and TRBJ2-2; D ambiguous. Looked up from germline, CDR1 is SGHNT and CDR2 is YYREEE (reference sequence). Deletions cut 0 bases from V and 5 bases from J, with 5 bases between. There are 13 residues in the CDR3.

The V and J genes are TRBV3-1 and TRBJ1-5; D not resolved. The V end lost 4 bases, the J end lost 3 bases, and 10 bases lay between the germline ends. The CDR3 runs 14 residues. Germline-derived CDR1 and CDR2 are LGHDT and YNNKEL (reference sequence). In DNA form, the CDR3 reads TGTGCCAGCAGCCCCTCGGGCTACAATCAGCCCCAGCATTTT. This gives the protein CASSPSGYNQPQHF.

The chain combines TRBV4-1 with TRBJ1-1, with D tentatively TRBD1 (5 bases). V was pared by 1 base and J by 0 bases, with 15 bases between. Germline assignment: CDR1 MGHRA and CDR2 YSYEKL. This CDR3 is built from 17 residues. The CDR3 sequence: CASSQVPGRLMNTEAFF. Here the CDR3 DNA reads TGCGCCAGCAGCCAAGTCCCGGGGCGCCTCATGAACACTGAAGCTTTCTTT.

This clonotype was observed a handful of times. The chain is built from TRBV5-1 and TRBJ2-5, with TRBD1 identical over 10 bases. There are 15 residues in the CDR3. J gave up 2 bases and V 0 bases, and 1 base lay outside the gene matches. Germline loops: CDR1 SGHRS, CDR2 YFSETQ. The CDR3 nucleotides are TGCGCCAGCAGCTTGGGACAGGGGGCACAAGAGACCCAGTACTTC. Its translation: CASSLGQGAQETQYF. The complete variable domain, with remaining parts taken from reference TRBV5-1 and TRBJ2-5, reads KAGVTQTPRYLIKTRGQQVTLSCSPISGHRSVSWYQQTPGQGLQFLFEYFSETQRNKGNFPGRFSGRQFSNSRSEMNVSTLELGDSALYLCASSLGQGAQETQYFGPGTRLLVL.

V usage is TRBV30 and J usage is TRBJ1-2, with 8 bases that match TRBD1. The junction had 7 bases not matched to a gene; V was cut back by 5 bases and J by 8 bases. This CDR3 region has 12 residues. CDR1 is GTSNPN, CDR2 SVGIG, per germline (reference sequence). CDR3 protein: CAWDRGTGGYTF. DNA of the CDR3: TGTGCCTGGGACAGGGGAACGGGAGGCTACACCTTC.